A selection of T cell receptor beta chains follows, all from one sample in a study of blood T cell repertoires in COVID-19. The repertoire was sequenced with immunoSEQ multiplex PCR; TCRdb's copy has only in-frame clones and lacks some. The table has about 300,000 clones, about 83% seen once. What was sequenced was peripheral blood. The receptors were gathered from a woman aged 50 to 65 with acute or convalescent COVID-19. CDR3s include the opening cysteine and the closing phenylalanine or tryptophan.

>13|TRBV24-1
CATSQAGAGSQYF
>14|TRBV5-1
CASSLTSGTYEQYF
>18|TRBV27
CASSLKSRWREATGELFF
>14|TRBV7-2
CASSLGMAGTEAFF
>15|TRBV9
CASSIILAYSYEQYF
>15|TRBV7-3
CASSLFGLQQDTQYF
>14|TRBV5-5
CASSPDRDPDTQYF
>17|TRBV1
CTSSQDLGQGPYQPQHF
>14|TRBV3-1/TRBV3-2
CASSQTGKPYEQYF
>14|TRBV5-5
CASSRTSGRAEQYF
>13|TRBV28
CASRGQGRQPQHF
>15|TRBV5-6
CASSFLSSGANVLTF
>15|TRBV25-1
CASSEIGGRIYEQYF
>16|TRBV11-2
CASSPTPARSFYGYTF
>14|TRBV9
CASSVESGRTEAFF
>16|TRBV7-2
CASSDTGVQVGDTQYF
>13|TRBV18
CASSPTSGYEQYF
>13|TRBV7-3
CASSPSPRREQYF
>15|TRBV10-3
CAISVAGGGQETQYF
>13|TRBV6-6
CAIRTGGNSPLHF
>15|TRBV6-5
CASSLDRFSGNTIYF
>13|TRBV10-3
CATEAGQGEKLFF
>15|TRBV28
CASSLVVAPSYEQYF
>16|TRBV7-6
CASSSGTGGAWDTQYF
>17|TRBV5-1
CASSFSPLGGLGYEQYF
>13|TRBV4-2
CASSQDRGQGYTF
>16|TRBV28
CASSLWGGRREETQYF
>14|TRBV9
CASSPSGGKWEQYF
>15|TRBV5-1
CASSLGGGPYQPQHF
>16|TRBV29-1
CSVRGGLAGGGNEQFF
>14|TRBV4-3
CASSLSGNTDTQYF
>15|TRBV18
CASSPRQGRVTEAFF
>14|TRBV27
CASSLDQGNEKLFF
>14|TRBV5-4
CASRTGEKSGELFF
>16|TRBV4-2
CASSQTQGTVPEKLFF
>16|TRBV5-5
CASSLVQGRSGNTIYF
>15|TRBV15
CATSPTGRDADTQYF